Each of the 15 T cell receptor beta chains below was sequenced from the same sample in a study of metastatic and nonmetastatic thyroid tumors. Using MiXCR, TCRdb re-called clones from the PCR reads. The table lists 40,000 or so clones, less than 20% of them singletons. No patient had received any treatment before thyroid surgery. The sequenced material came from tumor tissue. The receptors here all came from a female donor with papillary thyroid cancer or a benign thyroid nodule (not recorded which). Some clones in this sample may be carry-over from other donors' samples.

This clone was detected many times. V is TRBV7-9 and J is TRBJ2-1; TRBD2 agrees at 10 bases. The germline V gene has CDR1 SEHNR and CDR2 FQNEAQ (reference sequence). The trim removed 2 bases at V and 5 bases at J, leaving 3 bases unmatched. The CDR3 is 15 amino acids. The CDR3 region is CASSLPLAGNNEQFF. As DNA, the CDR3 is TGTGCCAGCAGCTTACCACTAGCGGGAAACAATGAGCAGTTCTTC.

This clone appeared many times. V and J are TRBV3-1 and TRBJ1-2; D unclear. CDR1 is LGHDT and CDR2 is YNNKEL in the germline V gene (reference sequence). The CDR3 loop spans 15 amino acids. Trimming took 4 bases from V and 1 from J, leaving 13 bases between them. The chain's CDR3 is CASSRGLAYNYGYTF. CDR3 DNA: TGTGCCAGCAGCCGGGGTTTGGCTTATAACTATGGCTACACCTTC.

The table lists this clone with many counts. The chain recombines TRBV11-2 with TRBJ1-6; tentative D call: TRBD1 (6 bases). V lost 2 bases and J lost 8, with 22 bases in between. The germline V gene has CDR1 SGHAT and CDR2 FQNNGV. CDR3 length equals 18 residues. The CDR3: CASSLFMGFLPGDSPLHF. Written as DNA, the CDR3 is TGTGCCAGCAGCTTATTTATGGGGTTCCTTCCAGGGGATTCACCCCTCCACTTT.

About this clone: This may come from a read error, since a much larger clone is one base off. V usage is TRBV3-1 and J usage is TRBJ2-3; D remains ambiguous. Germline V CDR1 and CDR2: LGHDT, YNNKEL (reference sequence). The CDR3 is 12 amino acids. In nucleotides, the CDR3 is TGTGCCAGCATCCAAGGCCCAGATACGCAGTATTTT. It encodes CASIQGPDTQYF.

This clone came up many times. The same CDR3 is also encoded by other DNA sequences in this sample. This rearrangement joins TRBV10-3 to TRBJ2-1; D is unclear. The CDR3 contains 12 residues. Germline loops: CDR1 ENHRY, CDR2 SYGVKD. V gave up 8 bases and J gave up 4 bases, with 9 bases separating them. Here the CDR3 DNA reads TGTGCCATCCAACGACCTTACAATGAGCAGTTCTTC. This codes for CAIQRPYNEQFF.

This clone was seen at least ten times. The chain links TRBV24-1 to TRBJ2-5; TRBD2 matches 13 bases. The CDR3 runs 17 residues. V lost 5 bases, J lost 4 bases, and 9 bases stayed unmatched. Germline values: CDR1 KGHDR, CDR2 SFDVKD. CDR3 sequence (DNA): TGTGCCACCAGTGGGGTTCCGACTAGCGGGAGGTTAGAGACCCAGTACTTC. This sequence encodes CATSGVPTSGRLETQYF.

This clone appeared many times. The rearrangement joins TRBV7-2 to TRBJ2-1; 9 nucleotides align to TRBD2. Losses at the gene ends were 2 bases for V and 7 bases for J; bases not matched to a gene: 6. From germline, CDR1 is SGHTA and CDR2 FQGNSA. CDR3 size: 15 residues. The CDR3 spells CASSLLSGRGNEQFF. The CDR3 DNA follows: TGTGCCAGCAGCTTACTTAGCGGGAGAGGAAATGAGCAGTTCTTC.

The table lists this clone with many counts. The genes are TRBV27 and TRBJ1-6; D is uncertain. Germline loops: CDR1 MNHEY, CDR2 SMNVEV (reference sequence). The germline V and J ends were trimmed by 6 bases and 10 bases, with 13 bases remaining between them. The CDR3 is 13 amino acids. The CDR3: CASSHWIGSPLHF. CDR3 nucleotide sequence: TGTGCCAGCAGCCATTGGATTGGCTCACCCCTCCACTTT.

This clone was found many times. The junction departs from the called germline gene at one end, perhaps through a read error. The V call is TRBV25-1, the J call TRBJ2-7; the D is unclear. CDR1 and CDR2 (germline): MGHDK, SYGVNS. There are 11 residues in the CDR3. CDR3 loop: CASRGIRALNF. CDR3 nucleotide sequence: TGTGCCAGCAGGGGGATTAGAGCTTTGAACTTC.

In this sample, this clone turned up many times. The genes are TRBV6-1 and TRBJ2-7; a weak D match, TRBD2 (6 bases). The CDR3 is 16 residues long. CDR1 is MNHNS and CDR2 is SASEGT in the germline V gene. With 5 bases removed from V and 3 bases from J, the gap between germline ends came to 20 bases. CDR3 DNA sequence: TGTGCCAGCAGTCGACGCGTTGGGCAGGGAGGCTACGAGCAGTACTTC. Its translation: CASSRRVGQGGYEQYF.

A note on this clone: This may be a read error: a much more frequent sequence differs by one nucleotide. The rearrangement joins TRBV5-1 to TRBJ2-3, with 7 bases lining up with TRBD2. The CDR3 is made up of 17 amino acids. The germline V gene has CDR1 SGHRS and CDR2 YFSETQ. The V gene end was trimmed by 0 bases and the J gene end by 4 bases; junction bases not matched to a gene: 11. In DNA, the CDR3 is TGCGCCAGCAGCTTGGTGGGACTATCGGGAGCCTCAGATACGCAGTATTTT. It is translated as CASSLVGLSGASDTQYF.

This clone was detected ten times or more. Other DNA sequences in this specimen translate into the identical CDR3. The CDR3 region has the DNA TGTGCCAGTAGTCCAAGGGACAGGGACTATGGCTACACCTTC. Amino acids: CASSPRDRDYGYTF. The chain uses TRBV19 and TRBJ1-2; 9 bases align to TRBD1. This CDR3 region has 14 residues. The V segment lost 5 bases and the J segment 3 bases; nucleotides outside the gene matches: 4. Germline CDR1 and CDR2: LNHDA and SQIVND (reference sequence).

This clone was found many times. V and J are TRBV4-2 and TRBJ1-1; D is undetermined. CDR1 and CDR2 (germline): LGHNA, YNFKEQ. V was trimmed by 1 base and J by 1 base, leaving 16 bases between them. CDR3 length: 17 residues. The CDR3 protein is CASSQAGGWVSNTEAFF. Written as DNA, the CDR3 is TGTGCCAGCAGCCAAGCGGGTGGATGGGTTTCGAACACTGAAGCTTTCTTT.

This clone was recorded many times. V usage is TRBV3-1 and J usage is TRBJ2-7; D gene unclear. The germline gives CDR1 LGHDT, CDR2 YNNKEL (reference sequence). Deletions cut 3 bases from V and 5 bases from J, with 8 bases between. The CDR3 spans 12 residues. As DNA, the CDR3 is TGTGCCAGCAGCCAGGGTCTCAACGAGCAGTACTTC. Its translation is CASSQGLNEQYF.

V usage is TRBV11-1 and J usage is TRBJ1-2, with D perhaps matching TRBD1 (5 bases). V was trimmed by 1 base and J by 4 bases, leaving 16 bases between them. The CDR3 runs 16 residues. Per germline, CDR1 SGHAT and CDR2 FQDESV (reference sequence). The CDR3 loop reads CASSLGTNGQSYGYTF. The CDR3 coding sequence is TGTGCCAGCAGCTTAGGTACCAATGGACAATCCTATGGCTACACCTTC.